These T cell receptor beta chains were read from a single sample in a study of OX40 agonist ivuxolimab in advanced cancers. Sequencing was performed with immunoSEQ multiplex PCR; in TCRdb, only in-frame clones are kept and a portion is missing. The data contain around 21,000 clones, 83% of them seen just once; the ten biggest clones take up over 15%. This material consisted of CD4+ or CD8+ T cells sorted from blood, taken in a trial of the OX40 agonist ivuxolimab. The source of these receptors is an adult with an advanced solid tumor such as melanoma, head and neck, liver or kidney cancer. CDR3s include the opening cysteine and the closing phenylalanine or tryptophan. D genes are given only for firm matches. The listing skips clone size in some rows; elsewhere it reads once, few, many or a size class.

>few|TRBD1|TRBJ1-2|TRBV6-4
TGTGCCAGCAGTTTGGAGGGGGCGCCTTATGGCTACACCTTC
CASSLEGAPYGYTF
>.|.|TRBJ2-2|TRBV25-1
TGTGCCAGCAGTGACGCCGGGTGGACCGGGGAGCTGTTTTTT
CASSDAGWTGELFF
>.|.|TRBJ2-3|TRBV6-4
TGTGCCAGTGGAACGGGGACCACAGATACGCAGTATTTT
CASGTGTTDTQYF
>.|.|TRBJ1-5|TRBV15
TGTGCCACCAGCCCCATTAGGGGGGCTCAGCCCCAGCATTTT
CATSPIRGAQPQHF
>.|.|TRBJ1-3|TRBV4-1
TGCGCCAGCAGCCAAGTATCAGCGACAACAGGAAACACCATATATTTT
CASSQVSATTGNTIYF
>.|.|TRBJ1-1|TRBV30
TGTGCCTCGGACCAGGGCACTGAAGCTTTCTTT
CASDQGTEAFF
>.|.|TRBJ2-7|TRBV28
TGTGCCAGCAGTTTAGTTGTCGGCCGGTACGAGCAGTACTTC
CASSLVVGRYEQYF
>once|.|TRBJ2-5|TRBV7-6
TGTGCCAGCACCCCCTATGGGGGGGCGGAGACCCAGTACTTC
CASTPYGGAETQYF
>medium-sized|.|TRBJ2-7|TRBV2
TGTGCCAGCAGTATCTACGAGCAGTACTTC
CASSIYEQYF
>.|TRBD1|TRBJ2-7|TRBV9
TGTGCCAGCAGCGTAGCTTACAGGGGTAGCGAGCAGTACTTC
CASSVAYRGSEQYF
>.|.|TRBJ2-7|TRBV7-6
TGTGCCAGCAGCCGTGGGGACTCCTACGAGCAGTACTTC
CASSRGDSYEQYF
>.|.|TRBJ1-5|TRBV19
TGTGCCAGTAGCCTCAATAGCAATCAGCCCCAGCATTTT
CASSLNSNQPQHF
>.|.|TRBJ2-5|TRBV7-9
TGTGCCAGCAGCCTTCCAAGTGAGGAGGCGGAGACCCAGTACTTC
CASSLPSEEAETQYF
>.|TRBD1|TRBJ2-3|TRBV2
TGTGCCAGTGTAAGGACAGGGGGCAGGACAGATACGCAGTATTTT
CASVRTGGRTDTQYF
>.|TRBD1|TRBJ2-1|TRBV11-2
TGTGCCAGCAGCTTAGATCCGACCAGGGGGCTCGGCAATGAGCAGTTCTTC
CASSLDPTRGLGNEQFF
>once|.|TRBJ2-7|TRBV6-6
TGTGCCAGCAGCTACGAGCAGTACTTC
CASSYEQYF
>.|.|TRBJ2-1|TRBV19
TGTGCCAGTAGCCCTCCGGCCCCTCAGCAGTTCTTC
CASSPPAPQQFF
>.|TRBD1|TRBJ1-2|TRBV29-1
TGCAGCGTTGAACCACAGGGGATGGGCTACACCTTC
CSVEPQGMGYTF
>few|TRBD2|TRBJ2-3|TRBV9
TGTGCCAGCAGCACCAGACTAGCCTCAGATACGCAGTATTTT
CASSTRLASDTQYF
>.|.|TRBJ2-3|TRBV4-1
TGCGCCAGCAGCCAAGACCCGGGACTCCGCCAGGATACGCAGTATTTT
CASSQDPGLRQDTQYF
>.|.|TRBJ2-7|TRBV6-5
TGTGCCACCGAGTACATCGCCTACGAGCAGTACTTC
CATEYIAYEQYF
>.|TRBD2|TRBJ2-5|TRBV30
TGTGCCTGGACCGTAGGGACTAGCGCACAAGAGACCCAGTACTTC
CAWTVGTSAQETQYF
>.|.|TRBJ2-1|TRBV7-3
TGTGCCAGCAGCTTCTACGGGGCAAACGGGGATGAGCAGTTCTTC
CASSFYGANGDEQFF
>.|TRBD2|TRBJ2-1|TRBV5-6
TGTGCCAGCAGCTTTGGGTCGGGAGGGTACAATGAGCAGTTCTTC
CASSFGSGGYNEQFF
>.|.|TRBJ1-2|TRBV5-5
TGTGCCAGCAGCTTGTCTCAGCTGAACTATGGCTACACCTTC
CASSLSQLNYGYTF
>few|.|TRBJ2-7|TRBV27
TGTGCCAGCAGTTTACCGGGTGGCGAGCAGTACTTC
CASSLPGGEQYF
>.|.|TRBJ2-7|TRBV7-9
TGTGCCAGCAGCTTAGTTAGTCAGCACGGGGGCTACGAGCAGTACTTC
CASSLVSQHGGYEQYF
>.|.|TRBJ2-7|TRBV11-2
TGTGCCAGCAGCTTAGGGCCCTTCGGGGGCGGGAGCTCCTACGAGCAGTACTTC
CASSLGPFGGGSSYEQYF
>.|.|TRBJ1-1|TRBV28
TGTGCCAGCAGGTCGGGGGTTAACACTGAAGCTTTCTTT
CASRSGVNTEAFF
>few|.|TRBJ2-7|TRBV14
TGTGCCAGCAGCCAAGACTGGACGTCCTACGAGCAGTACTTC
CASSQDWTSYEQYF
>.|TRBD1|TRBJ2-7|TRBV6-5
TGTGCCAGCAGTTACGGACAGGGCCGAGAGCAGTACTTC
CASSYGQGREQYF
>.|.|TRBJ1-5|TRBV27
TGTGCCAGCAGTTCGGGACATTACCTGAATCAGCCCCAGCATTTT
CASSSGHYLNQPQHF
>medium-sized|.|TRBJ2-7|TRBV4-1
TGCGCCAGCAGCCAAGGCAGCACATACGAGCAGTACTTC
CASSQGSTYEQYF
>.|TRBD1|TRBJ2-2|TRBV30
TGTGCCTGGAGTGGGAGGACAGGGCCGAACACCGGGGAGCTGTTTTTT
CAWSGRTGPNTGELFF
>.|.|TRBJ1-3|TRBV30
TGTGCCTGGAGCGGGGGAGGCTCTGGAAACACCATATATTTT
CAWSGGGSGNTIYF
>once|TRBD1|TRBJ1-1|TRBV6-5
TGTGCCAGCAGTTACGCGGACAGGGCGAACACTGAAGCTTTCTTT
CASSYADRANTEAFF
>.|TRBD2|TRBJ2-7|TRBV6-5
TGTGCCAGCAGTTCCCCCGTTAGCGGGAGACCCGAGCAGTACTTC
CASSSPVSGRPEQYF
>.|.|TRBJ1-2|TRBV5-5
TGTGCCAGCAGCTTGGTTCATCGGGATCACTATGGCTACACCTTC
CASSLVHRDHYGYTF
>few|.|TRBJ1-5|TRBV4-1
TGCGCCAGCAGCCAAACAACAGGGAGTAATCAGCCCCAGCATTTT
CASSQTTGSNQPQHF
>.|.|TRBJ1-3|TRBV30
TGTGCCCTTGGGGGAAACACCATATATTTT
CALGGNTIYF
>.|TRBD1|TRBJ2-3|TRBV12-5
TGTGCTAGTGAACTGGACAGGGAGGCAGATACGCAGTATTTT
CASELDREADTQYF
>few|.|TRBJ1-2|TRBV5-1
TGCGCCAGCAGCTTGGAGGAGGCGGCAGTTGAAGGCTACACCTTC
CASSLEEAAVEGYTF
>.|TRBD1|TRBJ2-6|TRBV5-1
TGCGCCAGCACCCTCAGGGGGTGGGTCCTGTCTGGGGCCAACGTCCTGACTTTC
CASTLRGWVLSGANVLTF
>.|.|TRBJ2-7|TRBV9
TGTGCCAGCAGCCCCCAGGGTAATGGCTACGAGCAGTACTTC
CASSPQGNGYEQYF
>few|TRBD2|TRBJ2-7|TRBV9
TGTGCCAGCAGCACGGGGACTAGCGCTTCCTACGAGCAGTACTTC
CASSTGTSASYEQYF
>.|.|TRBJ1-6|TRBV4-1
TGCGCCAGCAGCCAAGATGTCACCAGGAACTCCTATAATTCACCCCTCCACTTT
CASSQDVTRNSYNSPLHF
>.|TRBD1|TRBJ2-7|TRBV9
TGTGCCAGCAGCGTAGCAGACAGGGGGTTAAACGAGCAGTACTTC
CASSVADRGLNEQYF
>.|.|TRBJ2-2|TRBV30
TGTGCCTGGAGTGCAGGGTTCAACACCGGGGAGCTGTTTTTT
CAWSAGFNTGELFF
>.|.|TRBJ2-2|TRBV19
TGTGCCAGTAGTCCCTATTCCCTAAACACCGGGGAGCTGTTTTTT
CASSPYSLNTGELFF
>.|.|TRBJ1-2|TRBV2
TGTGCCAGCAGTGATCCCGGGACCTATGGCTACACCTTC
CASSDPGTYGYTF
>.|.|TRBJ1-2|TRBV16
TGTGCCAGCAGCTTCTCCGCCGATCCTACCTTC
CASSFSADPTF
>.|.|TRBJ2-5|TRBV29-1
TGCAGCGTTCTAACAGGGCCGATAGAGACCCAGTACTTC
CSVLTGPIETQYF
>medium-sized|TRBD2|TRBJ2-5|TRBV10-2
TGCGCCAGCAGAGCGGGACCTATGACTCGAGAGACCCAGTACTTC
CASRAGPMTRETQYF